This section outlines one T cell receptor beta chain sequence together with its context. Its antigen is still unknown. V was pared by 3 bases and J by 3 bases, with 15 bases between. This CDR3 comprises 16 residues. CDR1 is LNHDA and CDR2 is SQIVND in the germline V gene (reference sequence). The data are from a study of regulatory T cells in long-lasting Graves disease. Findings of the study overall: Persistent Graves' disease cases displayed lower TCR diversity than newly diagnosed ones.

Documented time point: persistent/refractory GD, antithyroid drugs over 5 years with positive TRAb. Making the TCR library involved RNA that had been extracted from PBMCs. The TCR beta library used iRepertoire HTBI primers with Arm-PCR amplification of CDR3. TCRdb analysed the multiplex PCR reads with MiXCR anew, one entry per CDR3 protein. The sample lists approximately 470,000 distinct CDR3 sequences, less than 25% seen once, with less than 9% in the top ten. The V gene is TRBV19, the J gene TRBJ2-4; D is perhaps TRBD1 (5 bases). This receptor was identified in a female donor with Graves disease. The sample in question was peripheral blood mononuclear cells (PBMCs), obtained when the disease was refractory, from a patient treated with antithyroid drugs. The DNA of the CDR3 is TGTGCCAGTAGTATTGGGGCGGAATATCGCAAAAACATTCAGTACTTC. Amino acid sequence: CASSIGAEYRKNIQYF.